This TCR beta chain emerged from a study of blood T cell repertoires in COVID-19. The overall study: From T cells, B-cell-depleted T cells, or PBMCs came the material, which was cDNA or gDNA.

Authors' data handling: Reference gene primer amplification yielded estimated nucleated cell counts. Produced via immunoSEQ multiplex PCR; TCRdb's table is partial and in-frame only. The V and J calls and clone size were taken over from that table, and D and trimming were inferred from the DNA. Among 39,000 or so clones, around 80% were seen once, and the ten largest hold around 41%. The length of the CDR3 is 13 residues. Germline V gives CDR1 SGHDN, CDR2 FVKESK. V shed 4 bases and J shed 7 bases, with 11 bases lying between them. The sequence derives from a woman at least 80 years old with active or convalescent COVID-19. Material: peripheral blood. The chain is built from TRBV14 and TRBJ2-1; the D is unclear. The CDR3, as DNA: TGTGCCAGCAGCCCCGACGAGAGGAATGAGCAGTTCTTC. Translated: CASSPDERNEQFF.